Each of the 9 T cell receptor beta chains below was sequenced from the same sample in a study of cytomegalovirus exposure and HLA in healthy donors. TCRdb's table, derived via immunoSEQ multiplex PCR, lists solely in-frame clones and lacks some. This table holds about 120,000 clones, approximately 88% found once. Material: PBMCs. The source of these receptors is a young woman in good health and CMV-seropositive.

The chain combines TRBV7-9 with TRBJ2-7, with 7 bases aligning to TRBD1. CDR1 is SEHNR and CDR2 is FQNEAQ in the germline V gene (reference sequence). Trimming removed 5 bases from V and 5 bases from J; junction bases left unmatched: 12. The CDR3 sequence is 15 residues long. CDR3 DNA sequence: TGTGCCAGCAGCCCACCGACAGGGAGTCTCCACGAGCAGTACTTC. Protein sequence: CASSPPTGSLHEQYF.

In regard to this clone: The sample holds other DNA sequences that translate to the same CDR3. J is TRBJ1-2 and V is TRBV18; 7 bases are shared with TRBD1. Germline V gene sequence: CDR1 KGHSH, CDR2 LQKENI. This CDR3 spans 13 amino acids. Trimming took 3 bases from V and 4 from J; bases not matched to a gene: 2. CDR3 DNA sequence: TGTGCCAGCTCACCGGGGACAGCCTATGGCTACACCTTC. The encoded protein is CASSPGTAYGYTF.

The gene calls are TRBV5-4 and TRBJ1-2; 9 bases align to TRBD1. Germline CDR1 reads SGHNT; CDR2 reads YYREEE (reference sequence). This CDR3 is 14 amino acids long. V dropped 6 bases and J dropped 8; count of bases not matched to a gene: 11. The chain's CDR3 is CASNLMGTGKGYTF. The CDR3 DNA reads as TGTGCCAGCAACCTGATGGGGACAGGGAAGGGCTACACCTTC.

This rearrangement joins TRBV13 to TRBJ1-1; D not certain. Germline CDR1 is PRHDT and CDR2 is FYEKMQ (reference sequence). V lost 5 bases, J lost 0 bases, and 22 bases lay in between. CDR3 length equals 18 residues. In DNA, the CDR3 is TGTGCCAGCAGCCTCACTCGGGGTCCCTTATATTTGAACACTGAAGCTTTCTTT. It codes for CASSLTRGPLYLNTEAFF.

For this clone: Other DNA variants within this sample encode the same CDR3. The chain employs TRBV9 and TRBJ1-1; the D gene is possibly TRBD1 (5 bases). V dropped 1 base and J dropped 4 bases, with 8 bases sitting between them. The CDR3 totals 13 residues. Germline-derived CDR1 and CDR2 are SGDLS and YYNGEE. The CDR3 DNA sequence: TGTGCCAGCAGCGTATCGGGGGGCACTGAAGCTTTCTTT. Amino acid sequence: CASSVSGGTEAFF.

The V call is TRBV5-4, the J call TRBJ1-1; 9 nucleotides match TRBD1. The CDR3 consists of 16 residues. V dropped 0 bases and J dropped 0; count of bases not matched to a gene: 3. Germline CDR1 and CDR2: SGHNT and YYREEE (reference sequence). CDR3 bases: TGTGCCAGCAGCTTGGGGACAGGGGTTTTGAACACTGAAGCTTTCTTT. Protein: CASSLGTGVLNTEAFF.

This chain links TRBV2 with TRBJ1-1; no reliable D call. The germline V and J ends were trimmed by 9 bases and 4 bases, with 21 bases remaining between them. Germline values: CDR1 SNHLY, CDR2 FYNNEI. This CDR3 region has 15 residues. The DNA of the CDR3 is TGTGCCAGTAACCCAAGCTGGGGAGGGAGCACTGAAGCTTTCTTT. The encoded protein is CASNPSWGGSTEAFF.

This chain connects TRBV27 to TRBJ1-3; the D gene is possibly TRBD1 (6 bases). V was clipped by 5 bases and J by 0 bases, with 11 bases between them. The CDR3 sequence is 15 residues long. The germline V gene has CDR1 MNHEY and CDR2 SMNVEV (reference sequence). The CDR3 bases are TGTGCCAGCAGTATAGACAGGCTCTCTGGAAACACCATATATTTT. It encodes CASSIDRLSGNTIYF.

The chain is built from TRBV7-8 and TRBJ2-5; 9 positions agree with TRBD2. Looked up from germline, CDR1 is SGHVS and CDR2 is FQNEAQ. The V segment lost 1 base and the J segment 5 bases; nucleotides outside the gene matches: 8. The CDR3 loop spans 16 amino acids. The CDR3 sequence: CASSLVLRGGRETQYF. In nucleotides, the CDR3 is TGTGCCAGCAGCTTAGTGCTGCGGGGGGGCCGGGAGACCCAGTACTTC.